This entry is about one T cell receptor (beta chain). Its antigen remains unidentified. This table comes from immunoSEQ multiplex PCR, and its TCRdb copy is limited to in-frame clones, with some not included. The data contain around 67,000 clones, 84% of them singletons. The data stem from a study of T cell responses to AZD1222 COVID-19 vaccine. Study-wide results and limits: Among vaccine-associated CD4 TCRs, coverage spanned spike, with dominance at 160-218 and 743-854. Sampling that yielded the repertoires occurred only after the peak T cell response.

The starting material was peripheral blood, obtained on day 0 of AZD1222 vaccination. The receptor was isolated from an adult in good health.

This CDR3 reads CASSRGASGVLGYTF. In DNA, the CDR3 is TGCGCCAGCAGCCGAGGGGCATCCGGGGTCTTAGGCTACACCTTC. The rearrangement uses TRBV4-3 and TRBJ1-2; D perhaps matches TRBD1 (5 bases). V shed 4 bases and J shed 8 bases, with 20 bases lying between them. Germline V lookup: CDR1 LGHNA, CDR2 YSLEER. The CDR3 runs 15 residues.